This TCR beta chain was sequenced for a study of cytomegalovirus exposure and HLA in healthy donors. Findings of the study overall: A highly shared variant cluster was judged a likely technical artifact.

Comments on this clone: The antigen remains undetermined.

This CDR3 has 13 amino acids. Trimming removed 4 bases from V and 1 base from J, with 8 bases in between. Per germline, CDR1 SQVTM and CDR2 ANQGSEA. This PCR relied on a set of 60 Vbeta primers and 13 Jbeta primers. Only in-frame clones appear in the TCRdb table, and some are missing; sequencing was by immunoSEQ multiplex PCR. The sample lists more than 100,000 clones, over 60% occurring once. The sequence came from a middle-aged woman in good health and CMV-seropositive. This chain links TRBV29-1 with TRBJ2-1; no firm D call. Material for sequencing was PBMCs. For the CDR3, the DNA is TGCAGCGTTGTTACCCGGTCCTACAATGAGCAGTTCTTC. It translates to CSVVTRSYNEQFF.